The 4 T cell receptor beta chains presented below share a single source sample, sequenced in a study of T cells expressing NK-cell markers (dated by TCRdb to 2020 to 2022). Libraries were made using 5' RACE. The data were produced on an Illumina HiSeq 2000. The reads were reprocessed in TCRdb, with one entry per CDR3 protein sequence and no accompanying DNA. The table for this sample lists a few hundred thousand distinct CDR3 sequences. Of the sample, 4% to 6.5% is held by the ten largest clones. Sequencing used blood T cells: a sorted CD56 or NKG2C T cell subset, CD4+ or CD8+ T cells, or bulk PBMC T cells (not recorded which). The receptors shown here come from a man aged 18 to 70 in good health.

The J gene is TRBJ1-2, the V gene TRBV5-4. The CDR3 consists of 14 residues. Germline loops: CDR1 SGHNT, CDR2 YYREEE (reference sequence). The CDR3 is CASRPTRGQDGYTF.

The chain links TRBV19 to TRBJ1-2; without DNA, the TCRdb call of TRBD1 cannot be checked. Germline V gene lookup returns CDR1 LNHDA and CDR2 SQIVND (reference sequence). The CDR3 runs to 14 residues. Here the CDR3 reads CASAPGVGIYGYTF.

The chain has TRBV29-1 and TRBJ1-2. The CDR3 has 12 amino acids. CDR1 is SQVTM and CDR2 is ANQGSEA in the germline V gene. This chain's CDR3 is CSVLTYLFGYTF.

CDR3 sequence: CASSPGQLFYGYTF. The genes are TRBV28 and TRBJ1-2; TCRdb gives TRBD1 as the D gene, but with no DNA this cannot be confirmed. Germline-derived CDR1 and CDR2 are MDHEN and SYDVKM. The CDR3 totals 14 residues.